This TCR beta chain was sequenced in a study of CD8+ T cells in alopecia areata. Study at large: Among treated patients, oral tofacitinib was administered at 5 to 10 mg twice daily.

It was from alopecia areata patients that lesional scalp punch biopsies and peripheral blood were collected. Germline V lookup: CDR1 MNHNY, CDR2 SVGAGI (reference sequence). V dropped 2 bases and J dropped 6 bases, with 13 bases sitting between them. The CDR3 spans 14 residues. After isolation, RNA underwent reverse transcription to generate cDNA as the sequencing template. This table comes from immunoSEQ multiplex PCR, and its TCRdb copy is limited to in-frame clones, with some not included. The table shows 150,000 or so clones, with about nine tenths occurring only once. The genes are TRBV6-6 and TRBJ1-2; tentative D call: TRBD1 (6 bases). This material consisted of CD8+ T cells sorted from blood, taken at week 0. This TCR was sampled from a human donor with alopecia areata. The CDR3 sequence: CASSYGTGKNGYTF. The CDR3 DNA sequence: TGTGCCAGCAGTTACGGCACAGGGAAGAATGGCTACACCTTC.